This TCR beta chain was captured in a study of tumor-infiltrating lymphocytes in primary liver carcinoma. Study summary: Patients diagnosed with primary liver carcinoma received treatment through surgical resection. Male and female patients aged 30 to 69 years made up the cohort. Study-wide points: Tumor-adjacent and tumor-blood pairs displayed less overlap than did pairs of tumor regions. Without sorting, CD4+ versus CD8+ T cell repertoires were not compared.

The researchers produced TCR beta cDNA from approximately 0.45 ug total RNA with a constant-region primer. Three nested multiplex PCR rounds, a slightly modified ARM-PCR method, built the TCR beta libraries. TRBV1-TRBV30 forward primers paired with a C-beta reverse primer were used in the first two PCR rounds, which ran about 11 cycles each. TCRdb re-called the multiplex PCR reads with MiXCR, one entry per CDR3 protein. The data contain roughly 330,000 distinct CDR3 sequences, almost 65% of them seen just once; the ten biggest clones take up about 6.1%. RNA was extracted from whole blood without cell sorting, alongside germline DNA. The CDR3 has 17 residues. V shed 10 bases and J 4 bases; nucleotides not matched to a gene: 21. CDR1 and CDR2 (germline): LGHNA, YNFKEQ. This clonotype occurred once. Its antigen is unidentified.

V usage is TRBV4-2 and J usage is TRBJ2-7; TRBD2 aligns across 8 bases. The specimen was peripheral blood. The clonotype was recovered from a man in his forties with primary liver carcinoma and hepatitis B virus infection. DNA for the CDR3: TGTGCCATCAGTCAGTCGGCAGGCGGGAGGACACGATACGAGCAGTACTTC. Amino acid sequence: CAISQSAGGRTRYEQYF.